This is a list of T cell receptor beta chains from one sample in a study of neurological immune-mediated disorders. TCRdb reanalysed the 5' RACE reads using MiXCR and keeps one entry per CDR3 protein. The repertoire holds roughly 71,000 distinct CDR3 sequences, around 4.2% seen once, with approximately 1.2% in the top ten. Sequenced: PBMCs. The origin of the receptors is a young man with multiple sclerosis. The CDR3 runs from the conserved cysteine through the conserved F or W. Each record gives: D gene, J gene, clone size, V gene, CDR3 protein, CDR3 DNA. D genes are given only for firm matches. Only some rows state a clone size, as once, few, many or a class for expanded clones.

D: TRBD1
J: TRBJ2-7
size: many
V: TRBV20-1
CDR3: CSGKRQGAYEQYF
DNA: TGCAGTGGAAAGAGACAGGGGGCATATGAGCAGTACTTC

D: .
J: TRBJ1-4
size: many
V: TRBV3-1
CDR3: CASSQVLAGGWANEKLFF
DNA: TGTGCCAGCAGCCAAGTTTTGGCGGGCGGTTGGGCTAATGAAAAACTGTTTTTT

D: .
J: TRBJ1-1
size: many
V: TRBV29-1
CDR3: CSVVWGMGTEAFF
DNA: TGCAGCGTTGTTTGGGGAATGGGCACTGAAGCTTTCTTT

D: .
J: TRBJ1-1
size: many
V: TRBV5-1
CDR3: CASSPGWGENTEAFF
DNA: TGCGCCAGCAGCCCAGGATGGGGGGAGAACACTGAAGCTTTCTTT

D: TRBD2
J: TRBJ2-7
size: many
V: TRBV5-1
CDR3: CASSLGLAGPYEQYF
DNA: TGCGCCAGCAGCTTGGGACTAGCGGGGCCCTACGAGCAGTACTTC

D: .
J: TRBJ1-1
size: many
V: TRBV5-1
CDR3: CASSLSLRRDTEAFF
DNA: TGCGCCAGCAGCTTGAGTCTGAGGCGGGACACTGAAGCTTTCTTT

D: .
J: TRBJ2-3
size: many
V: TRBV9
CDR3: CASSVSGLVGGTDTQYF
DNA: TGTGCCAGCAGCGTTTCCGGACTGGTGGGTGGAACAGATACGCAGTATTTT

D: .
J: TRBJ1-4
size: few
V: TRBV5-1
CDR3: CASSSTGNEKLFF
DNA: TGCGCCAGCAGCTCGACCGGGAATGAAAAACTGTTTTTT

D: TRBD1
J: TRBJ1-1
size: few
V: TRBV18
CDR3: CASSRGDSMNTEAFF
DNA: TGTGCCAGCTCACGCGGGGACAGTATGAACACTGAAGCTTTCTTT

D: .
J: TRBJ2-3
size: few
V: TRBV7-2
CDR3: CASSLAPSADTQYF
DNA: TGTGCCAGCAGCTTAGCCCCGTCTGCAGATACGCAGTATTTT

D: .
J: TRBJ1-5
size: few
V: TRBV5-6
CDR3: CASTTQGQPQNF
DNA: TGTGCCAGCACCACCCAGGGGCAGCCCCAGAATTTT

D: TRBD2
J: TRBJ2-4
size: .
V: TRBV7-2
CDR3: CASSPGLAGEIQYF
DNA: TGTGCCAGCAGCCCAGGACTAGCGGGGGAAATTCAGTACTTC

D: TRBD1
J: TRBJ2-1
size: many
V: TRBV5-6
CDR3: CASSKDRGHEQFF
DNA: TGTGCCAGCAGCAAGGACAGGGGCCATGAGCAGTTCTTC

D: .
J: TRBJ1-2
size: many
V: TRBV27
CDR3: CASSRDVAGYGYTF
DNA: TGTGCCAGCAGTAGGGACGTGGCGGGTTATGGCTACACCTTC

D: .
J: TRBJ2-7
size: many
V: TRBV5-1
CDR3: CASSSYSGHSYEQYF
DNA: TGCGCCAGCAGCTCCTACTCGGGACACAGCTACGAGCAGTACTTC

D: .
J: TRBJ2-5
size: many
V: TRBV7-9
CDR3: CASSFWGVGSETQYF
DNA: TGTGCCAGCAGCTTCTGGGGGGTTGGATCGGAGACCCAGTACTTC

D: TRBD1
J: TRBJ2-7
size: few
V: TRBV20-1
CDR3: CSARETGGPSYEQYF
DNA: TGCAGTGCTAGAGAAACAGGGGGCCCCTCCTACGAGCAGTACTTC

D: TRBD1
J: TRBJ1-1
size: many
V: TRBV15
CDR3: CATSGRDRGQGEAFF
DNA: TGTGCCACCAGCGGGAGGGACAGGGGGCAGGGTGAAGCTTTCTTT

D: .
J: TRBJ2-3
size: many
V: TRBV20-1
CDR3: CSARAGVDTDTQYF
DNA: TGCAGTGCTAGAGCCGGGGTAGATACAGATACGCAGTATTTT

D: TRBD1
J: TRBJ2-7
size: many
V: TRBV13
CDR3: CASSLRGTGIIEQYF
DNA: TGTGCCAGCAGCTTAAGGGGGACAGGGATCATCGAGCAGTACTTC

D: .
J: TRBJ1-3
size: few
V: TRBV18
CDR3: CASSPGEYSGNTIYF
DNA: TGTGCCAGCTCACCGGGGGAGTACTCTGGAAACACCATATATTTT

D: .
J: TRBJ2-3
size: many
V: TRBV7-3
CDR3: CASSLTSLDTQYF
DNA: TGTGCCAGCAGCTTAACCTCGCTAGATACGCAGTATTTT

D: TRBD1
J: TRBJ2-2
size: .
V: TRBV20-1
CDR3: CSARDGDRGDNTGELFF
DNA: TGCAGTGCTAGGGACGGGGACAGAGGAGACAACACCGGGGAGCTGTTTTTT

D: .
J: TRBJ1-2
size: many
V: TRBV6-5
CDR3: CASSLRGTGNYGYTF
DNA: TGTGCCAGCAGTCTGAGAGGGACGGGAAACTATGGCTACACCTTC

D: .
J: TRBJ2-1
size: many
V: TRBV5-1
CDR3: CASSLAWRDEQFF
DNA: TGCGCCAGCAGCTTGGCTTGGAGGGATGAGCAGTTCTTC

D: .
J: TRBJ1-2
size: many
V: TRBV20-1
CDR3: CSARDSKVLYGYTF
DNA: TGCAGTGCTAGAGATAGTAAAGTCCTCTATGGCTACACCTTC

D: .
J: TRBJ2-7
size: many
V: TRBV20-1
CDR3: CSATTDSYEQYF
DNA: TGCAGTGCCACAACTGACAGCTACGAGCAGTACTTC

D: .
J: TRBJ2-5
size: many
V: TRBV11-2
CDR3: CASSFLQWQETQYF
DNA: TGTGCCAGCAGCTTCCTACAGTGGCAAGAGACCCAGTACTTC

D: .
J: TRBJ2-7
size: many
V: TRBV30
CDR3: CAWSVLPPYEQYF
DNA: TGTGCCTGGAGTGTACTACCCCCGTACGAGCAGTACTTC

D: .
J: TRBJ2-5
size: many
V: TRBV12-3/TRBV12-4
CDR3: CASLLDNQETQYF
DNA: TGTGCCAGTCTACTAGACAACCAAGAGACCCAGTACTTC

D: TRBD1
J: TRBJ1-1
size: many
V: TRBV12-3/TRBV12-4
CDR3: CASGSGQGNTEAFF
DNA: TGTGCCAGCGGATCGGGACAGGGAAACACTGAAGCTTTCTTT

D: .
J: TRBJ1-5
size: many
V: TRBV5-5
CDR3: CASSSVASGGNQPQHF
DNA: TGTGCCAGCAGTTCAGTTGCGTCAGGGGGCAATCAGCCCCAGCATTTT